The entry that follows covers one T cell receptor (beta chain) sequence. V lost 6 bases and J 4 bases, leaving 10 bases between the germline ends. CDR1 ENHRY and CDR2 SYGVKD come from the germline V gene. There are 13 residues in the CDR3. The data stem from a study of blood T cell repertoires in COVID-19. Study information: The United States, Italy and Spain were the sources of the acute and convalescent COVID-19 samples. Sources were T cells, B-cell-depleted T cells, or PBMCs; the material itself was cDNA or gDNA.

Produced via immunoSEQ multiplex PCR; TCRdb's table is partial and in-frame only. The sample lists about 130,000 clones; roughly 84% were seen once. The chain joins TRBV10-3 to TRBJ1-3, with D possibly matching TRBD1 (5 bases). The origin of this receptor is a man in his 60s with acute or convalescent COVID-19. The sequencing input was peripheral blood. CDR3 amino acids: CAISRVVGNTIYF. In DNA, the CDR3 is TGTGCCATCAGCAGGGTGGTAGGAAACACCATATATTTT.